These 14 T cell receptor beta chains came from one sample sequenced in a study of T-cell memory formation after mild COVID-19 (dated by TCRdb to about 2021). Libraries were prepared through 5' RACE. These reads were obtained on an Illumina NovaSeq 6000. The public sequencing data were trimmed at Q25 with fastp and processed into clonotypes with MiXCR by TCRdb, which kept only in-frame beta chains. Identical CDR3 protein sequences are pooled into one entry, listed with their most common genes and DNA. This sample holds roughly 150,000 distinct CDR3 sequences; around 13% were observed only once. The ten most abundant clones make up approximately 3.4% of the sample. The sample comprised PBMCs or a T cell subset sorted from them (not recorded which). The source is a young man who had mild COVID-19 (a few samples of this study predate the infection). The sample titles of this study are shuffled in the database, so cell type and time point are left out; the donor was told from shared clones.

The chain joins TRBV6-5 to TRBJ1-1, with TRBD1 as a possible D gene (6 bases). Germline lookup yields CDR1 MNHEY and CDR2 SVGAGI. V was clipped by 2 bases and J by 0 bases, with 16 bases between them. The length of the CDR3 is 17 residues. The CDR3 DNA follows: TGTGCCAGCAGTTACGGGGGAGGTTGGACAGTGAACACTGAAGCTTTCTTT. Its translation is CASSYGGGWTVNTEAFF.

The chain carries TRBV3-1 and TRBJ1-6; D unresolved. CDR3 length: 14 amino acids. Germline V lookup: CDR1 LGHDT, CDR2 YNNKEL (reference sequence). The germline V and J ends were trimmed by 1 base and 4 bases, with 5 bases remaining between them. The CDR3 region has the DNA TGTGCCAGCAGCCAAGGCCAGTATAATTCACCCCTCCACTTT. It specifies CASSQGQYNSPLHF.

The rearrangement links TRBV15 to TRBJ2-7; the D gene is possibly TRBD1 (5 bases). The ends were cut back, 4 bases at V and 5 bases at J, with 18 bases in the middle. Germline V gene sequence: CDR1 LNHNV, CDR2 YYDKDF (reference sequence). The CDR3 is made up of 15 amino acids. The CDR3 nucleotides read TGTGCCACCAGCACGAGGCAGGGAATGACCCACGAGCAGTACTTC. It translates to CATSTRQGMTHEQYF. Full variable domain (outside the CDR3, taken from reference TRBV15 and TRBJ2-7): DAMVIQNPRYQVTQFGKPVTLSCSQTLNHNVMYWYQQKSSQAPKLLFHYYDKDFNNEADTPDNFQSRRPNTSFCFLDIRSPGLGDTAMYLCATSTRQGMTHEQYFGPGTRLTVT.

DNA for the CDR3: TGTGCCAGCAGCTTGGTTGGGACAGGGCCCAATCAGCCCCAGCATTTT. This codes for CASSLVGTGPNQPQHF. This sequence joins TRBV5-6 and TRBJ1-5; 9 positions agree with TRBD1. V gave up 0 bases and J gave up 3 bases; unmatched junction bases: 4. This CDR3 is built from 16 residues. CDR1 SGHDT and CDR2 YYEEEE come from the germline V gene.

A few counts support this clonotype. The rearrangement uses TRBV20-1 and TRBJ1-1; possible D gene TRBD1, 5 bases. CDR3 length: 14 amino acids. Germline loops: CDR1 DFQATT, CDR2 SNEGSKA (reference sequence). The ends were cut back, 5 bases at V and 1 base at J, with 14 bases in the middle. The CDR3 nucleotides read TGCAGTGCTCCAGGATTTGGGGGGAACACTGAAGCTTTCTTT. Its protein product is CSAPGFGGNTEAFF.

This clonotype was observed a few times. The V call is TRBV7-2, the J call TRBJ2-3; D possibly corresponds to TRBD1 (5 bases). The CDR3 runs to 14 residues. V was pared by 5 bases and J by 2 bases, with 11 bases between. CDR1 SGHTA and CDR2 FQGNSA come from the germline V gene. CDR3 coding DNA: TGTGCCAGCAGCAGATGGGGCCCCACAGATACGCAGTATTTT. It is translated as CASSRWGPTDTQYF.

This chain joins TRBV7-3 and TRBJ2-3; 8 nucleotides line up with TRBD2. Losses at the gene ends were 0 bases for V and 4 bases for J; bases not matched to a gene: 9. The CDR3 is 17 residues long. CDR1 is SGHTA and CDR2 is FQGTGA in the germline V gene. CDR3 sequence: CASSLTYVRGAPDTQYF. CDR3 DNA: TGTGCCAGCAGCTTAACGTACGTGCGGGGGGCCCCAGATACGCAGTATTTT.

As DNA, the CDR3 is TGTGCCAGCAGTTACTCTCCTTTGGGGGACACTGAAGCTTTCTTT. Translated: CASSYSPLGDTEAFF. The chain links TRBV6-5 to TRBJ1-1; TRBD1 is a possible D gene (5 bases). V was pared by 0 bases and J by 3 bases, with 11 bases between. The CDR3 sequence is 15 residues long. Germline CDR1 and CDR2: MNHEY and SVGAGI.

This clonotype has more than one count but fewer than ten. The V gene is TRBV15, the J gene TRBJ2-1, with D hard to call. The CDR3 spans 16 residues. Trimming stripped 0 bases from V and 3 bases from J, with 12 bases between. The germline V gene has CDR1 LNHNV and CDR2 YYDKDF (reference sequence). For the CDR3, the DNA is TGTGCCACCAGCAGAGATCACGGGCACCTCTACAATGAGCAGTTCTTC. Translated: CATSRDHGHLYNEQFF.

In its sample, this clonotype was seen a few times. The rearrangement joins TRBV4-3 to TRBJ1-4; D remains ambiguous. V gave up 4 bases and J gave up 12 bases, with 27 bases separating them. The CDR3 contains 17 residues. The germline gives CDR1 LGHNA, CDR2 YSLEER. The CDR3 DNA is TGCGCCAGCAGCCGCGCCATGGAAGGGAAGGTCCCACGGGAACTGTTTTTT. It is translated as CASSRAMEGKVPRELFF.

CDR3 sequence: CASRGRNSPNYGYTF. The CDR3 DNA reads TGTGCCAGCAGGGGACGGAACAGCCCTAACTATGGCTACACCTTC. The chain joins TRBV7-2 to TRBJ1-2; tentatively, D is TRBD1 (5 bases). CDR1 is SGHTA and CDR2 is FQGNSA in the germline V gene. The ends were cut back, 6 bases at V and 0 bases at J, with 14 bases in the middle. CDR3 length: 15 amino acids.

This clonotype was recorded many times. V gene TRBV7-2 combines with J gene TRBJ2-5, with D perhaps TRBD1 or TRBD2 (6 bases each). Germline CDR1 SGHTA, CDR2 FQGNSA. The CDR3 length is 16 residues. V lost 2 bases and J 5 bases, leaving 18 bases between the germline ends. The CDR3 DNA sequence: TGTGCCAGCAGCTTAAGGCCGGGGGCCGGGGGCGAGACCCAGTACTTC. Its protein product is CASSLRPGAGGETQYF.

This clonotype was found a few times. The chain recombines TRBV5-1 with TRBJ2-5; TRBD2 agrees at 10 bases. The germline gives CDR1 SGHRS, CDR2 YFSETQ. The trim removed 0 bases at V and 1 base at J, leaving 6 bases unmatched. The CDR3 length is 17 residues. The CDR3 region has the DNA TGCGCCAGCAGCTTGGTCGGCCTAGCGGGGGTCCAAGAGACCCAGTACTTC. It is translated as CASSLVGLAGVQETQYF.

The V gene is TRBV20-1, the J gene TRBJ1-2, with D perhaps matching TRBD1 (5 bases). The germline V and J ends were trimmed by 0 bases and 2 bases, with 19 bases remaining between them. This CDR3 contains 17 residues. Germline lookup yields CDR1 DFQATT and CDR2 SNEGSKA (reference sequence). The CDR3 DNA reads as TGCAGTGCTAGAGATCTAATTGGGAGGGGTACGAACTATGGCTACACCTTC. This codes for CSARDLIGRGTNYGYTF.